Listed below are T cell receptor beta chains from one sample, sequenced in a study of shared clonotypes between healthy human individuals. Using immunoSEQ multiplex PCR, the repertoire was profiled, and TCRdb retains in-frame clones only, with some absent. In the table there are 1.6 million or so clones, roughly 96% of which are singletons. Specimen: naive CD4+ T cells sorted from blood. These receptor sequences come from a man aged 25 to 40 in good health. Both conserved end residues are part of each CDR3.

TRBV5-4 CASSQPGASGLTGELFF
TRBV10-2 CASSEPGQPQETQYF
TRBV7-9 CASSLAGTSGGREETQYF
TRBV5-1 CASSLAAGQLISYEQYF
TRBV5-1 CASSLLADSGNTIYF
TRBV10-3 CAISPATELGYLDEQYF
TRBV7-9 CASSPPTGNTGELFF
TRBV29-1 CSVARLAGSQETQYF
TRBV7-7 CASSTGGETQYF
TRBV5-1 CASSSSRGKTTDTQYF
TRBV19 CASSNRDRVDYEQYF
TRBV9 CASSVAPSGSAEQYF
TRBV4-3 CASSQGPTLRGASEQFF
TRBV18 CASSPSGGEYEQYF
TRBV6-5 CACSGGPNEKLFF
TRBV12-5 CASGLVPFSGTDTWSSYNEQFF
TRBV15 CATSRDGQGRPQHF
TRBV7-9 CASSSWRGHQPQHF
TRBV11-2 CASSFPTRLGELFF
TRBV5-1 CASSLMTGIGYNEQFF
TRBV5-4 CASRKEGANYGYTF
TRBV30 CAWSVRTGGYTF
TRBV5-4 CASSLVGSGRGRDFQETQYF
TRBV4-1 CASSGGGAVVSTDTQYF
TRBV5-8 CASSSYQQGEQFF
TRBV30 CAWDRTYEQYF
TRBV6-1 CASSEARPNTEAFF
TRBV2 CASSDRDGYGYTF
TRBV7-2 CASSLVSTDTQYF
TRBV5-6 CASSLGGYYNEQFF
TRBV19 CASKMRAGLGYEQYF
TRBV19 CASIQTPFTGELFF
TRBV19 CASSMGQGSGYTF
TRBV10-3 CAISPTSGSWDEQFF
TRBV5-4 CASSEGHSLRRDTQYF
TRBV27 CASTGRGALLAGELFF
TRBV6-4 CASSEVSGSGEQFF
TRBV7-7 CASSLSPSPTLGQFF
TRBV7-9 CASSGLVRVDTEAFF
TRBV6-1 CASSDNYGYTF
TRBV11-2 CASSLGLAENEQFF
TRBV2 CASRRDTNEQYF
TRBV28 CASRQTGTYEQYF
TRBV5-5 CASSLAWATYEQYF
TRBV30 CACVGLVRAEQFF
TRBV30 CAWRNGQGRDQPQHF
TRBV2 CASSLTISREKLFF
TRBV25-1 CASRTGGDEKLFF
TRBV4-3 CASSQDPGQEYNEQFF
TRBV5-1 CASSLTSAEQYF
TRBV7-2 CASSLYPGVNQPQHF
TRBV11-3 CASSLRDSSYEQYF
TRBV29-1 CSLSQGTDTQYF
TRBV7-2 CASSRDYGYEQYF
TRBV6-1 CASRAGTPSYEQYF
TRBV19 CASSIAGDTTRYEQYF
TRBV27 CATKLGGYTGELFF
TRBV7-9 CASGAASTDTQYF
TRBV19 CASSQRGDTEAFF